What follows is one T cell receptor beta chain and its context. Libraries were prepared by immunoSEQ multiplex PCR; TCRdb keeps only in-frame clonotypes and omits some of them. The sample has roughly 100,000 clones, about 91% seen once; the top ten hold over 2%. These data come from a study of control samples from healthy donors and cancer patients. CDR1 LGHDT and CDR2 YNNKEL come from the germline V gene (reference sequence). CDR3 length equals 18 residues. After removal of 2 bases from V and 2 bases from J, the junction contained 11 bases not matched to a gene. The chain combines TRBV3-1 (or the pseudogene TRBV3-2) with TRBJ1-1; 10 positions agree with TRBD1. Sequencing used blood. This TCR was sampled from a woman aged 18 to 35 in good health. The CDR3 reads CASSQFPRDRGYNTEAFF. The CDR3 bases are TGTGCCAGCAGCCAATTTCCCCGGGACAGGGGATATAACACTGAAGCTTTCTTT.